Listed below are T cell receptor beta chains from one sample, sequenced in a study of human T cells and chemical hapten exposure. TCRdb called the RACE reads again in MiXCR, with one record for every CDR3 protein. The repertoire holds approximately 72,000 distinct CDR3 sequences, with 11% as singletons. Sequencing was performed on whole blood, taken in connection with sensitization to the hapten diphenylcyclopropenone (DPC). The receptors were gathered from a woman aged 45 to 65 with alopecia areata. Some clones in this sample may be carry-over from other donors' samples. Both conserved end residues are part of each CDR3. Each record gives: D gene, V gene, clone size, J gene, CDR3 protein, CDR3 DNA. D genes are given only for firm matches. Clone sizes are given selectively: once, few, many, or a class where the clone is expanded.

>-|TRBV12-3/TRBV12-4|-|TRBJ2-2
CASSPPNRNTGELFF
TGTGCCAGCAGTCCCCCCAACAGGAACACCGGGGAGCTGTTTTTT
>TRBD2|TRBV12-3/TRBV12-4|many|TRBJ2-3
CASSYSGSREDTQYF
TGTGCCAGCAGTTATAGCGGGAGCCGGGAAGATACGCAGTATTTT
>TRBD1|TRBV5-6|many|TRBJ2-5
CASSSGTGPETQYF
TGTGCCAGCAGCTCGGGGACAGGTCCGGAGACCCAGTACTTC
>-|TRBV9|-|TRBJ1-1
CASSASTQNTEAFF
TGTGCCAGCAGCGCGTCAACCCAGAACACTGAAGCTTTCTTT
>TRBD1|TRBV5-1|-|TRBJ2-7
CASSPGQGPYEQYF
TGCGCCAGCAGCCCCGGACAGGGACCCTACGAGCAGTACTTC
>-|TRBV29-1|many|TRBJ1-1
CSVDTNMNTEAFF
TGCAGCGTCGATACGAACATGAACACTGAAGCTTTCTTT
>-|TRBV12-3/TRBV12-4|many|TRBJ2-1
CASSPDFHNEQFF
TGTGCCAGCAGTCCTGACTTTCACAATGAGCAGTTCTTC
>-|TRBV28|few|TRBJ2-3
CASRRDGTDTQYF
TGTGCCAGCAGGCGGGACGGCACAGATACGCAGTATTTT
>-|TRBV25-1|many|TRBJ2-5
CASSEGVAGTKETQYF
TGTGCCAGCAGTGAGGGGGTGGCGGGAACAAAAGAGACCCAGTACTTC
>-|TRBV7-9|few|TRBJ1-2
CASRGSGNRDANGYTF
TGTGCCAGCAGAGGGAGTGGGAACAGGGATGCCAACGGCTACACCTTC
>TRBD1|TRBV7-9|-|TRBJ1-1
CASGQGASEAFF
TGTGCCAGCGGGCAGGGGGCTTCTGAAGCTTTCTTT
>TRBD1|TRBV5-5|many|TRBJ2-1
CASSLGPGQGRDEQFF
TGTGCCAGCAGCCTGGGCCCGGGACAGGGTAGGGATGAGCAGTTCTTC
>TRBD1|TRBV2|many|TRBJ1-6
CASSEGGQAPSLALHF
TGTGCCAGCAGTGAGGGAGGACAGGCCCCTAGCTTGGCCCTCCACTTT
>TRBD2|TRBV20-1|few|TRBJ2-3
CSARTRVAGGPTDTQYF
TGCAGTGCTAGAACAAGGGTAGCGGGGGGCCCCACAGATACGCAGTATTTT
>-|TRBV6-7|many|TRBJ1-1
CASSYSNWLVLNTEAFF
TGTGCCAGCAGTTACTCGAACTGGTTGGTCTTGAACACTGAAGCTTTCTTT
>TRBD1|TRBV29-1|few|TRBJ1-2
CSVGTATNYGYTF
TGCAGCGTCGGGACAGCGACTAACTATGGCTACACCTTC
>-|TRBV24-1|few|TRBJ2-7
CATSDPKTKTYEQYF
TGTGCCACCAGTGATCCGAAGACGAAAACCTACGAGCAGTACTTC
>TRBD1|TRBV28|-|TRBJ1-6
CASSLGQAGTPLHF
TGTGCCAGCAGTTTGGGACAGGCAGGGACACCCCTCCACTTT
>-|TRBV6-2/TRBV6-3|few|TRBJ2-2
CASGRAGRAAGELFF
TGTGCCAGCGGACGTGCGGGCAGGGCAGCCGGGGAGCTGTTTTTT
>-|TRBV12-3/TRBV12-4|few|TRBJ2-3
CASSLAPTDTQYF
TGTGCCAGCAGTTTAGCTCCCACAGATACGCAGTATTTT
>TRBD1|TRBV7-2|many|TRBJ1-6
CASSPGTGSSVNSPLHF
TGTGCCAGCAGCCCCGGGACAGGGAGTAGTGTTAATTCACCCCTCCACTTT
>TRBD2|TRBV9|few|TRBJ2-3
CASSVALAGGGDTQYF
TGTGCCAGCAGCGTCGCACTAGCGGGAGGGGGCGATACGCAGTATTTT
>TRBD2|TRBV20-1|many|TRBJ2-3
CSASFPSGDAPTQYF
TGCAGTGCTAGCTTCCCTAGCGGGGACGCCCCTACGCAGTATTTT
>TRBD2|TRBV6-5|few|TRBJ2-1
CASRSPGLEVPIEFF
TGTGCCAGCAGATCCCCGGGACTAGAGGTCCCGATCGAGTTCTTC
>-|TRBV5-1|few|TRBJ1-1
CASSFNMNTEAFF
TGCGCCAGCAGCTTTAACATGAACACTGAAGCTTTCTTT
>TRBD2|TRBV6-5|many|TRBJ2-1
CASSWGTSGPEGNEQFF
TGTGCCAGCAGTTGGGGGACTAGCGGGCCGGAGGGGAATGAGCAGTTCTTC
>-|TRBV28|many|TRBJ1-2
CASSWGNSESYGYTF
TGTGCCAGCAGCTGGGGTAACAGTGAGTCCTATGGCTACACCTTC
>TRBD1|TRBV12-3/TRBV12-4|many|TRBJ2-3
CASSPPGQGADTQYF
TGTGCCAGCAGTCCCCCGGGACAGGGGGCAGATACGCAGTATTTT
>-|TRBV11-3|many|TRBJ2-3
CASTHAGGARDTQYF
TGTGCCAGCACTCACGCCGGGGGCGCCCGAGATACGCAGTATTTT
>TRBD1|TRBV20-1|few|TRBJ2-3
CSARRPETGADTQYF
TGCAGTGCTCGCCGACCCGAGACAGGGGCAGATACGCAGTATTTT
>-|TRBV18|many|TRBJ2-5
CASSPGGPPETQYF
TGTGCCAGCTCACCCGGAGGGCCCCCAGAGACCCAGTACTTC
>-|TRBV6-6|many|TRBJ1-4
CASSSLEKLFF
TGTGCCAGCAGCTCCCTAGAAAAACTGTTTTTT
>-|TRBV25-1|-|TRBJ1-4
CASSHQGINEKLFF
TGTGCCAGCAGTCATCAGGGGATAAATGAAAAACTGTTTTTT
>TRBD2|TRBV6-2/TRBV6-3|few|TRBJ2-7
CASSPGLAGVSYEQYF
TGTGCCAGCAGTCCCGGACTAGCGGGGGTTAGCTACGAGCAGTACTTC
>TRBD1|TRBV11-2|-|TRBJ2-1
CASSLAIPWTGGNEQFF
TGTGCCAGCAGCTTAGCCATTCCGTGGACAGGGGGGAATGAGCAGTTCTTC
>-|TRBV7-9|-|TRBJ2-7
CASSLGTDGSYEQYF
TGTGCCAGCAGCTTAGGAACCGATGGAAGTTACGAGCAGTACTTC
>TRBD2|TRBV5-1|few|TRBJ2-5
CASSLVLAGQETQYF
TGCGCCAGCAGCTTGGTCCTAGCGGGGCAAGAGACCCAGTACTTC
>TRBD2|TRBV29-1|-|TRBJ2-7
CSALGGEDYEQYF
TGCAGCGCCCTGGGAGGGGAGGACTACGAGCAGTACTTC
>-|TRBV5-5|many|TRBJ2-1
CASSPPQGTSYNEQFF
TGTGCCAGCAGCCCGCCCCAGGGAACTTCCTACAATGAGCAGTTCTTC
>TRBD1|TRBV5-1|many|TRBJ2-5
CASSYDRVQETQYF
TGCGCCAGCAGCTACGACAGGGTTCAAGAGACCCAGTACTTC
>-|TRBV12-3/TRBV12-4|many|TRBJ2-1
CASSLAGGRVDNEQFF
TGTGCCAGCAGTTTAGCGGGGGGCCGGGTAGACAATGAGCAGTTCTTC
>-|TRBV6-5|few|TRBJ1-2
CASSYDPNRAYGYTF
TGTGCCAGCAGTTACGATCCGAACAGAGCATATGGCTACACCTTC
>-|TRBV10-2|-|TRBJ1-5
CASRRAQSQPQHF
TGCGCCAGCAGAAGGGCCCAAAGCCAGCCCCAGCATTTT
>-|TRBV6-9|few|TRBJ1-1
CASSYLTGPTTEAFF
TGTGCCAGCAGTTATTTAACAGGGCCGACCACTGAAGCTTTCTTT
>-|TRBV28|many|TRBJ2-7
CASRTPGTDNEQYF
TGTGCCAGCAGAACCCCCGGGACGGATAACGAGCAGTACTTC
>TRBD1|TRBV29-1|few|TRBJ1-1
CSVEEGQELTEAFF
TGCAGCGTTGAAGAGGGACAGGAACTCACTGAAGCTTTCTTT
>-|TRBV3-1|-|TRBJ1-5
CASSQDLRGQPQHF
TGTGCCAGCAGCCAAGATCTGCGGGGCCAGCCCCAGCATTTT
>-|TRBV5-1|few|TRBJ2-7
CASSLESGREQYF
TGCGCCAGCAGCTTGGAGTCAGGACGTGAGCAGTACTTC
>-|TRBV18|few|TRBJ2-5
CASSRRVGETQYF
TGTGCCAGCTCACGGAGGGTAGGCGAGACCCAGTACTTC
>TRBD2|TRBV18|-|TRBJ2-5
CASSLAGGTYQETQYF
TGTGCCAGCTCTTTAGCGGGAGGGACGTACCAAGAGACCCAGTACTTC
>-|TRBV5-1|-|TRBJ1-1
CASSLTGKDTEAFF
TGCGCCAGCAGCTTGACAGGAAAGGACACTGAAGCTTTCTTT
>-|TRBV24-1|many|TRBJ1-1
CATSDSGPNTEAFF
TGTGCCACCAGTGATTCCGGGCCGAACACTGAAGCTTTCTTT